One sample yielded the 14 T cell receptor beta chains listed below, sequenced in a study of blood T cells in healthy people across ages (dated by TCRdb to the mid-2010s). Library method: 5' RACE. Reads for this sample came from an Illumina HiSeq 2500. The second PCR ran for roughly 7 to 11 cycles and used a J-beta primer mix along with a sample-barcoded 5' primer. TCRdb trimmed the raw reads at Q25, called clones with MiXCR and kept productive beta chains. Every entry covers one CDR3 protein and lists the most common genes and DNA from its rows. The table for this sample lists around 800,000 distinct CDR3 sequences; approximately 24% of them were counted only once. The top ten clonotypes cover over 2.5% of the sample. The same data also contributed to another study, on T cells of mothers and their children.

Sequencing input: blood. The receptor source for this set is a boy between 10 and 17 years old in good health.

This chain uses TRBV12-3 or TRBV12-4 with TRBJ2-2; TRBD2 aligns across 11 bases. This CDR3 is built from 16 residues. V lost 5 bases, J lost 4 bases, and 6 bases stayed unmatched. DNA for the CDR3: TGTGCCAGCAGTCACACCGGGACTAGCGGCACCGGGGAGCTGTTTTTT. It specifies CASSHTGTSGTGELFF.

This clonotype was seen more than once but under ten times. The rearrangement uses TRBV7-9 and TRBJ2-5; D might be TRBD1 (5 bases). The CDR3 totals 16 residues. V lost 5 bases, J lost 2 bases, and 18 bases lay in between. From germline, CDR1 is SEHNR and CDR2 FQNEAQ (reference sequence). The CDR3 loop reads CASSPLDRRVQETQYF. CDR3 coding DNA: TGTGCCAGCAGCCCCTTAGACCGCAGGGTGCAAGAGACCCAGTACTTC.

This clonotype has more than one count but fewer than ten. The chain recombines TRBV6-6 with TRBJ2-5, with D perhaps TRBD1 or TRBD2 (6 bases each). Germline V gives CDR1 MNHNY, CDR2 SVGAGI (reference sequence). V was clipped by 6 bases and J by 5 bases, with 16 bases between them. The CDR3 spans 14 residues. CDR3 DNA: TGTGCCAGCAGAGTCAGGGGCCGGGGGGAGACCCAGTACTTC. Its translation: CASRVRGRGETQYF.

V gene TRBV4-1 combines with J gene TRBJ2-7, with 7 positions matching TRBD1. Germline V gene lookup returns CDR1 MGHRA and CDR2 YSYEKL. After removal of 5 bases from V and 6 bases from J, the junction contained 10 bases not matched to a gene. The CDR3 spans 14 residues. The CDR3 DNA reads TGCGCCAGCAGCTATCCGGGACAGCGCCGCGAGCAGTACTTC. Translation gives CASSYPGQRREQYF.

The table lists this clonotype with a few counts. The CDR3 protein is CASSVTLLSGRNEQFF. CDR3 DNA sequence: TGTGCCAGCAGCGTAACCCTCCTATCAGGCCGCAATGAGCAGTTCTTC. The V and J genes are TRBV9 and TRBJ2-5; unclear D gene. Gene TRBJ2-1 matches the end of the DNA better, so the J call may be wrong. Germline V gene lookup returns CDR1 SGDLS and CDR2 YYNGEE. The CDR3 totals 16 residues.

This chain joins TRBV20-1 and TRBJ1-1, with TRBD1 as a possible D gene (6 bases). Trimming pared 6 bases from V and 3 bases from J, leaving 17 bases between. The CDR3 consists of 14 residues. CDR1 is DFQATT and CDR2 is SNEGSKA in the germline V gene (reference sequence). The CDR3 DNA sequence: TGCAGTGCACAGGAGGGGGTGAGGTACACTGAAGCTTTCTTT. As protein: CSAQEGVRYTEAFF.

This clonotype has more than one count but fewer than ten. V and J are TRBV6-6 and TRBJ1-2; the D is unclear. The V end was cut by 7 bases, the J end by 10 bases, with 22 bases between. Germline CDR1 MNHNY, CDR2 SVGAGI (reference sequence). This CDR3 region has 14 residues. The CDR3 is CASTKEESDRDYTF. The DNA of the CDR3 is TGTGCCAGCACTAAAGAGGAGTCTGACCGGGACTACACCTTC.

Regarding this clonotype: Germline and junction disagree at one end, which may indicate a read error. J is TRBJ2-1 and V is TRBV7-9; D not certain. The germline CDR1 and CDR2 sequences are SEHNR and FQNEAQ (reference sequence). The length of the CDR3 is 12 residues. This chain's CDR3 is CAGSLDENEQFF. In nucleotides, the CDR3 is TGTGCCGGCAGCTTAGATGAAAATGAGCAGTTCTTC.

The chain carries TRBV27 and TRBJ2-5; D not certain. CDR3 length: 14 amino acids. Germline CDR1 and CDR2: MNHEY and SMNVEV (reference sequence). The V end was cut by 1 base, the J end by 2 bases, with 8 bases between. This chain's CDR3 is CASSLWAEQETQYF. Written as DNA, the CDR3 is TGTGCCAGCAGTTTATGGGCCGAGCAAGAGACCCAGTACTTC.

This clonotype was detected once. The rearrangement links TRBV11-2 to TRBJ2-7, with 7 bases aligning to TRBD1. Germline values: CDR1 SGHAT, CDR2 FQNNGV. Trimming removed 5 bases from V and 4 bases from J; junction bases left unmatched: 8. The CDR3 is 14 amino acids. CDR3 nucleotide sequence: TGTGCCAGCAGCCACACCGGGACAGCATACGAGCAGTACTTC. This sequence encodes CASSHTGTAYEQYF.

In DNA form, the CDR3 reads TGTGCTAGTGGGAGACAGGGGCGCTCCTACGAGCAGTACTTC. It specifies CASGRQGRSYEQYF. This sequence joins TRBV12-5 and TRBJ2-7; 8 bases are shared with TRBD1. Unmatched junction bases numbered 4, after V lost 6 bases and J lost 0 bases. CDR1 LGHNT and CDR2 FRNRAP come from the germline V gene. The CDR3 consists of 14 residues.

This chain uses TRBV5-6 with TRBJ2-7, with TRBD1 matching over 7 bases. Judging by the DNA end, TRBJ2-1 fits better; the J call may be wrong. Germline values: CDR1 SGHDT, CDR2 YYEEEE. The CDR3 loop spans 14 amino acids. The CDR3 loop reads CASSMIQGLNEQFF. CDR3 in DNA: TGTGCCAGCAGCATGATACAGGGGTTGAATGAGCAGTTCTTC.

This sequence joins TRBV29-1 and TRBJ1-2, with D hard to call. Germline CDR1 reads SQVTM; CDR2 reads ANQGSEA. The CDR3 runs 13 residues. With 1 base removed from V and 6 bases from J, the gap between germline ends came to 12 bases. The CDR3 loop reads CSVEGRRLDGYTF. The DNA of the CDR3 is TGCAGCGTTGAAGGCAGGAGATTGGATGGCTACACCTTC.

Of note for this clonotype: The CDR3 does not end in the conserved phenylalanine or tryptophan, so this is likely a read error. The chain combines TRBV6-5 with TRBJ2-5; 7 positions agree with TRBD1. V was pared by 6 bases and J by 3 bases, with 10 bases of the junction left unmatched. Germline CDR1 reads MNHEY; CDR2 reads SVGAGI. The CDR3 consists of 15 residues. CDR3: CASRALGQGEETQYV. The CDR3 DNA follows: TGTGCCAGCAGGGCCCTCGGGCAGGGGGAAGAGACCCAGTACGTC.